These 14 T cell receptor beta chains came from one sample sequenced in a study of blood T cells in healthy people across ages. A second PCR, run for about 6 to 11 cycles, used a sample-barcoded 5' primer plus a J-beta primer mix. TCRdb analysed the 5' RACE reads with MiXCR anew, one entry per CDR3 protein. The repertoire consists of under 750,000 distinct CDR3 sequences, with roughly 48% occurring once and the leading ten covering roughly 24%. The sample consisted of blood. The receptors were sampled from a man at least 80 years old in good health.

About this clonotype itself: Relative to the germline gene, one junction end is altered; a read error may explain this. The gene calls are TRBV2 and TRBJ2-7; D possibly uses TRBD1 or TRBD2 (5 bases each). Germline V gene lookup returns CDR1 SNHLY and CDR2 FYNNEI. This CDR3 contains 13 residues. The DNA for the CDR3 is TGTGCCAGCACCGAGGGGAGTGCCTACGAACAGTACTTC. The encoded protein is CASTEGSAYEQYF.

V gene TRBV5-1 combines with J gene TRBJ1-3, with D unclear. The length of the CDR3 is 16 residues. V lost 3 bases, J lost 2 bases, and 15 bases lay in between. Per the germline V gene, CDR1 is SGHRS and CDR2 is YFSETQ. The CDR3 protein is CASSSLPGSAGNTIYF. The CDR3 DNA follows: TGCGCCAGCAGCTCCCTACCGGGGTCAGCTGGAAACACCATATATTTT.

About this clonotype: Here the CDR3 omits its conserved ending phenylalanine or tryptophan, so a read error is the likely source. The V gene is TRBV7-2, the J gene TRBJ2-1, with 7 bases identical to TRBD2. This CDR3 is 15 amino acids long. Germline V CDR1 and CDR2: SGHTA, FQGNSA. With V trimmed by 5 bases and J by 0 bases, 4 bases remained unmatched. CDR3 sequence (DNA): TGTGCCAGCAGCGGGGGGGTTAGCTCCTACAATGAGCAGTTCGTC. It encodes CASSGGVSSYNEQFV.

The chain uses TRBV11-2 and TRBJ2-1; D not resolved. Per germline, CDR1 SGHAT and CDR2 FQNNGV. This CDR3 has 14 amino acids. Between the trimmed V and J ends, which lost 1 base and 3 bases, there was a span of 7 bases. The chain's CDR3 is CASSLGLDYNEQFF. The CDR3 nucleotides read TGTGCCAGCAGCTTAGGGCTAGACTACAATGAGCAGTTCTTC.

Of note for this clonotype: One junction end does not reproduce the germline sequence, and a read error may be involved. The V and J genes are TRBV5-4 and TRBJ2-3; 10 positions match TRBD1. CDR1 and CDR2 (germline): SGHNT, YYREEE (reference sequence). The CDR3 has 15 residues. The DNA of the CDR3 is TGTACCAGCAGCCGAGGGACAGGGGACACAGATACGCAGTATTTT. Translating it yields CTSSRGTGDTDTQYF.

The chain joins TRBV7-2 to TRBJ1-1; no clear D. Germline V lookup: CDR1 SGHTA, CDR2 FQGNSA. The CDR3 length is 14 residues. V dropped 5 bases and J dropped 1 base, with 11 bases sitting between them. The CDR3 DNA is TGTGCCAGCAGCCCCTCCCCGTCGAACACTGAAGCTTTCTTT. It codes for CASSPSPSNTEAFF.

This chain connects TRBV7-9 to TRBJ2-3; D is unresolved. The V end lost 0 bases, the J end lost 4 bases, and 8 bases lay between the germline ends. The CDR3 spans 14 residues. Germline lookup yields CDR1 SEHNR and CDR2 FQNEAQ (reference sequence). CDR3 in amino acids: CASSLAGSSDTQYF. CDR3 bases: TGTGCCAGCAGCTTAGCGGGCAGTTCAGATACGCAGTATTTT.

This chain's CDR3 is CASSWNTEAFF. As DNA, the CDR3 is TGTGCCAGCAGCTGGAACACTGAAGCTTTCTTT. The gene calls are TRBV7-2 and TRBJ1-1; no reliable D call. The V end was cut by 4 bases, the J end by 1 base, with 1 base between. CDR3 size: 11 residues. Germline lookup yields CDR1 SGHTA and CDR2 FQGNSA. The full variable domain, with the rest looked up from reference TRBV7-2 and TRBJ1-1, is GAGVSQSPSNKVTEKGKDVELRCDPISGHTALYWYRQSLGQGLEFLIYFQGNSAPDKSGLPSDRFSAERTGGSVSTLTIQRTQQEDSAVYLCASSWNTEAFFGQGTRLTVV.

The J gene is TRBJ2-1, the V gene TRBV7-2; 7 bases line up with TRBD2. This CDR3 comprises 14 residues. CDR1 is SGHTA and CDR2 is FQGNSA in the germline V gene. After removal of 5 bases from V and 10 bases from J, the junction contained 11 bases not matched to a gene. CDR3 sequence reads: CASSITGGPYEQFF. CDR3 in DNA: TGTGCCAGCAGCATTACGGGGGGACCCTACGAGCAGTTCTTC.

This clonotype was detected once. V usage is TRBV4-1 and J usage is TRBJ1-1, with 7 bases lining up with TRBD1. Germline CDR1 is MGHRA and CDR2 is YSYEKL. V was clipped by 2 bases and J by 2 bases; unmatched bases: 2. The CDR3 spans 14 residues. CDR3 sequence reads: CASSQYRGNTEAFF. The CDR3 coding sequence is TGCGCCAGCAGCCAATACAGGGGAAACACTGAAGCTTTCTTT.

The rearrangement joins TRBV29-1 to TRBJ2-2; a possible D gene is TRBD2 (7 bases). The CDR3 is 15 amino acids. The germline V gene has CDR1 SQVTM and CDR2 ANQGSEA. V shed 0 bases and J shed 5 bases, with 13 bases lying between them. In nucleotides, the CDR3 is TGCAGCGTTGAAGATGGGGGGGCAGGGACCGGGGAGCTGTTTTTT. It codes for CSVEDGGAGTGELFF.

V is TRBV24-1 and J is TRBJ2-3, with TRBD1 matching 8 bases. The CDR3 consists of 17 residues. The V segment lost 2 bases and the J segment 5 bases; nucleotides outside the gene matches: 11. CDR1 and CDR2 from the germline V gene are KGHDR and SFDVKD. CDR3 coding DNA: TGTGCCACCAGTGATTCCCCCGCGGACAGGGCGTTAGATACGCAGTATTTT. It encodes CATSDSPADRALDTQYF.

V and J are TRBV20-1 and TRBJ2-3, with 7 bases identical to TRBD2. The length of the CDR3 is 14 residues. Germline values: CDR1 DFQATT, CDR2 SNEGSKA (reference sequence). V lost 6 bases, J lost 6 bases, and 12 bases stayed unmatched. DNA of the CDR3: TGCAGTGCATTTCTCGGGGGGAGGATGGATACGCAGTATTTT. Translated: CSAFLGGRMDTQYF.

The chain uses TRBV29-1 and TRBJ1-1, with D possibly matching TRBD1 (5 bases). In germline, CDR1 is SQVTM, CDR2 ANQGSEA. CDR3 length: 13 amino acids. Trimming removed 8 bases at V and 1 base at J, with 14 bases between. The CDR3 reads CSSNAGRNTEAFF. In DNA form, the CDR3 reads TGCAGCTCCAACGCGGGACGGAACACTGAAGCTTTCTTT.